What follows are 9 T cell receptor beta chains derived from one specimen sequenced in a study of blood T cell repertoires in COVID-19. Repertoires were generated with immunoSEQ multiplex PCR, while TCRdb's copy carries only in-frame clones and drops some. Here the sample spans more than 95,000 clones, more than 80% being singletons. Specimen: peripheral blood. The receptors were sampled from a woman aged 55-69 years with acute or convalescent COVID-19.

This chain uses TRBV25-1 with TRBJ2-7; TRBD2 agrees at 9 bases. V shed 3 bases and J 6 bases; nucleotides not matched to a gene: 6. CDR3 size: 14 residues. CDR1 MGHDK and CDR2 SYGVNS come from the germline V gene. CDR3 sequence reads: CASSEASGISEQYV. The CDR3 nucleotides read TGTGCCAGCAGTGAGGCTAGCGGGATAAGCGAGCAGTACGTC.

The rearrangement uses TRBV24-1 and TRBJ2-2; no definite D call. Germline-derived CDR1 and CDR2 are KGHDR and SFDVKD. There are 11 residues in the CDR3. Deletions cut 7 bases from V and 3 bases from J, with 2 bases between. The CDR3 DNA reads as TGTGCCACCAGCTACACCGGGGAGCTGTTTTTT. This sequence encodes CATSYTGELFF.

The CDR3 here is CASSSQQNTEAFF. The DNA for the CDR3 is TGCGCCAGCAGCTCACAGCAGAACACTGAAGCTTTCTTT. V gene TRBV5-1 combines with J gene TRBJ1-1, with D unclear. V was pared by 3 bases and J by 1 base, with 7 bases between. This CDR3 is 13 amino acids long. Germline lookup yields CDR1 SGHRS and CDR2 YFSETQ.

CDR3 nucleotides: TGTGCCAGCAGCCGCGCCCTTGAGGGCGAGCAGTACGTC. It yields the protein CASSRALEGEQYV. The rearrangement links TRBV3-1 (or the pseudogene TRBV3-2) to TRBJ2-7; the D gene is possibly TRBD2 (5 bases). The V and J ends lost 4 bases and 6 bases respectively, with 13 bases between them. CDR3 length: 13 amino acids. The germline CDR1 and CDR2 sequences are LGHDT and YNNKEL (reference sequence).

J is TRBJ2-1 and V is TRBV6-5; D not certain. CDR3 length: 11 amino acids. The V gene lost 2 bases and the J gene lost 9 bases, with 5 bases spanning the gap. Germline-derived CDR1 and CDR2 are MNHEY and SVGAGI. The CDR3 DNA sequence: TGTGCCAGCAGTTACGGCAGTGAGCAGTTCTTC. Amino acid sequence: CASSYGSEQFF.

The chain couples TRBV7-9 to TRBJ1-2; TRBD1 matches at 8 bases. The V gene end was trimmed by 4 bases and the J gene end by 3 bases; junction bases not matched to a gene: 1. Germline loops: CDR1 SEHNR, CDR2 FQNEAQ (reference sequence). This CDR3 has 13 amino acids. The CDR3, as DNA: TGTGCCAGCAGCTCGGGACAGGACTATGGCTACACCTTC. Translation gives CASSSGQDYGYTF.

The chain uses TRBV5-1 and TRBJ1-2, with a tentative D call TRBD1 (6 bases). Trimming removed 3 bases from V and 1 base from J, with 10 bases in between. The CDR3 loop spans 14 amino acids. Germline V CDR1 and CDR2: SGHRS, YFSETQ. CDR3 protein: CASSSGQINYGYTF. As DNA, the CDR3 is TGCGCCAGCAGCTCCGGACAGATTAACTATGGCTACACCTTC.

The CDR3 loop is CAWSVSQGHGYTF. DNA for the CDR3: TGTGCCTGGAGTGTATCCCAGGGGCATGGCTACACCTTC. This chain links TRBV30 with TRBJ1-2; the D gene is possibly TRBD1 (6 bases). Germline V CDR1 and CDR2: GTSNPN, SVGIG (reference sequence). CDR3 length: 13 amino acids. The V end lost 0 bases, the J end lost 6 bases, and 11 bases lay between the germline ends.

CDR3 nucleotide sequence: TGTGCCAGCAGCTTAGGGCTAGCGGGAGGGTACGAGCAGTACGTC. Protein product: CASSLGLAGGYEQYV. V and J are TRBV7-8 and TRBJ2-7, with 12 bases lining up with TRBD2. The V gene's germline CDR1 is SGHVS and CDR2 FQNEAQ. The length of the CDR3 is 15 residues. V was clipped by 1 base and J by 4 bases; unmatched bases: 2.